A single sample gave rise to the 30 T cell receptor beta chains below, sequenced in a study of blood T cell repertoires in COVID-19. Using immunoSEQ multiplex PCR, the repertoire was profiled, and TCRdb retains in-frame clones only, with some absent. The table shows fewer than 50,000 clones, with around 80% occurring only once. Sequencing used peripheral blood. The source of these receptors is a man aged 80 or over with active or convalescent COVID-19.

The chain is built from TRBV7-8 and TRBJ2-1; 11 bases match TRBD2. The germline V gene encodes CDR1 SGHVS and CDR2 FQNEAQ. V lost 6 bases, J lost 4 bases, and 5 bases stayed unmatched. CDR3 size: 15 residues. The CDR3 region is CASSPGLADYNEQFF. In DNA, the CDR3 is TGTGCCAGCAGTCCGGGACTAGCGGATTACAATGAGCAGTTCTTC.

The chain is built from TRBV7-3 and TRBJ2-3, with TRBD2 matching over 7 bases. The V and J ends lost 1 base and 7 bases, in that order; junction bases with no gene match: 5. The germline gives CDR1 SGHTA, CDR2 FQGTGA. The CDR3 sequence is 14 residues long. This chain's CDR3 is CASSLNAGLNTQYF. In DNA form, the CDR3 reads TGTGCCAGCAGCTTAAACGCGGGACTAAATACGCAGTATTTT. The variable domain in full, with the rest retrieved from reference TRBV7-3 and TRBJ2-3, is GAGVSQTPSNKVTEKGKYVELRCDPISGHTALYWYRQSLGQGPEFLIYFQGTGAADDSGLPNDRFFAVRPEGSVSTLKIQRTERGDSAVYLCASSLNAGLNTQYFGPGTRLTVL.

The chain uses TRBV7-6 and TRBJ1-6, with D possibly TRBD1 on 5 matching bases. This CDR3 has 17 residues. V lost 5 bases, J lost 7 bases, and 21 bases lay in between. Germline-derived CDR1 and CDR2 are SGHVS and FNYEAQ. The CDR3 region is CASSPEAGQRRNSPLHF. The CDR3 region has the DNA TGTGCCAGCAGCCCCGAAGCGGGGCAGCGTCGGAATTCACCCCTCCACTTT.

J is TRBJ1-4 and V is TRBV27, with a possible D match to TRBD1 (6 bases). The germline V gene encodes CDR1 MNHEY and CDR2 SMNVEV (reference sequence). V gave up 5 bases and J gave up 3 bases, with 13 bases separating them. The CDR3 totals 15 residues. CDR3 residues: CASSNYRASNEKLFF. The CDR3 DNA is TGTGCCAGCAGTAACTACAGGGCGTCTAATGAAAAACTGTTTTTT.

CDR3 DNA sequence: TGTGCCAGCAGTAGGAGACCCACTGGGGCCAACGTCCTGACTTTC. It is translated as CASSRRPTGANVLTF. This rearrangement joins TRBV6-5 to TRBJ2-6; D unresolved. Per germline, CDR1 MNHEY and CDR2 SVGAGI. Trimming cost V 5 bases and J 2 bases, with 10 bases left between them. The CDR3 runs 15 residues.

The V call is TRBV6-5, the J call TRBJ2-2; D might be TRBD2 (6 bases). The V end lost 0 bases, the J end lost 5 bases, and 10 bases lay between the germline ends. The germline gives CDR1 MNHEY, CDR2 SVGAGI. The CDR3 is 15 amino acids. The CDR3 DNA sequence: TGTGCCAGCAGTTACTCCACTAGCACGACCGGGGAGCTGTTTTTT. Encoded protein: CASSYSTSTTGELFF.

V usage is TRBV6-4 and J usage is TRBJ2-1, with 12 bases fitting TRBD2. Per the germline V gene, CDR1 is MRHNA and CDR2 is SNTAGT. V gave up 5 bases and J gave up 8 bases; unmatched junction bases: 7. This CDR3 is 15 amino acids long. The CDR3 sequence: CASSLLAGGSDEQFF. In nucleotides, the CDR3 is TGTGCCAGCAGTCTACTAGCGGGAGGATCGGATGAGCAGTTCTTC.

This chain uses TRBV5-8 with TRBJ2-5; D uncertain. Between the trimmed V and J ends, which lost 0 bases and 3 bases, there was a span of 9 bases. Germline CDR1 is SGHTS and CDR2 is YDEGEE. The CDR3 length is 14 residues. The CDR3, as DNA: TGTGCCAGCAGCTTGGCATTTTCTAAAGAGACCCAGTACTTC. This gives the protein CASSLAFSKETQYF.

The V and J genes are TRBV18 and TRBJ1-2; 7 positions agree with TRBD1. Trimming at V came to 6 bases and at J to 8 bases, leaving 9 bases not matched to a gene. Germline assignment: CDR1 KGHSH and CDR2 LQKENI. The CDR3 has 13 amino acids. This CDR3 is CASSSRDSGGYTF. The CDR3 DNA reads as TGTGCCAGCTCCTCCCGGGACAGTGGGGGCTACACCTTC.

V is TRBV4-1 and J is TRBJ1-1, with 7 bases lining up with TRBD1. The CDR3 is 15 amino acids. Germline V gene sequence: CDR1 MGHRA, CDR2 YSYEKL. Trimming cost V 4 bases and J 4 bases; bases outside gene matches: 9. CDR3 in DNA: TGCGCCAGCAGCCTAAACCCAGGGGGAGGCACTGAAGCTTTCTTT. Its translation: CASSLNPGGGTEAFF.

The chain combines TRBV27 with TRBJ2-7; 9 nucleotides match TRBD1. The junction had 8 bases not matched to a gene; V was cut back by 5 bases and J by 0 bases. CDR3 length: 16 amino acids. The germline gives CDR1 MNHEY, CDR2 SMNVEV (reference sequence). In nucleotides, the CDR3 is TGTGCCAGCAGTACAGGGGGCAGGTTAACCTCCTACGAGCAGTACTTC. As protein: CASSTGGRLTSYEQYF.

This clone was counted once. The V call is TRBV11-2, the J call TRBJ2-1; D might be TRBD2 (6 bases). Trimming removed 4 bases at V and 6 bases at J, with 13 bases between. CDR1 is SGHAT, CDR2 FQNNGV, per germline. The CDR3 spans 14 residues. The chain's CDR3 is CASSSRLVVNEQFF. The CDR3 DNA reads as TGTGCCAGCAGCTCGCGACTAGTGGTCAATGAGCAGTTCTTC.

V and J are TRBV30 and TRBJ1-1; 8 bases line up with TRBD1. J was trimmed by 8 bases and V by 5 bases; bases with no gene match: 1. The CDR3 contains 10 residues. The germline V gene has CDR1 GTSNPN and CDR2 SVGIG (reference sequence). This chain's CDR3 is CAWGTGEAFF. Here the CDR3 DNA reads TGTGCCTGGGGGACAGGAGAAGCTTTCTTT.

This chain links TRBV6-6 with TRBJ2-2, with D perhaps matching TRBD1 (6 bases). The CDR3 runs 18 residues. V lost 5 bases and J lost 1, with 20 bases in between. Per germline, CDR1 MNHNY and CDR2 SVGAGI (reference sequence). CDR3 amino acids: CASSRRLTTGMNTGELFF. The CDR3 coding sequence is TGTGCCAGCAGTCGACGCCTAACAACAGGGATGAACACCGGGGAGCTGTTTTTT.

This rearrangement joins TRBV30 to TRBJ2-7; weak D call: TRBD1 (7 bases). V dropped 4 bases and J dropped 4 bases, with 20 bases sitting between them. The germline gives CDR1 GTSNPN, CDR2 SVGIG (reference sequence). This CDR3 spans 15 amino acids. The CDR3 is CAWTMEGAGRYEQYF. DNA for the CDR3: TGTGCCTGGACCATGGAGGGGGCAGGGCGGTACGAGCAGTACTTC.

The count of this clone is one. The rearrangement joins TRBV10-3 to TRBJ1-6; the D gene is possibly TRBD1 (5 bases). The CDR3 is 13 residues long. V was trimmed by 6 bases and J by 10 bases, leaving 13 bases between them. Germline V CDR1 and CDR2: ENHRY, SYGVKD. The CDR3 protein is CAIRQGLGSPLHF. The CDR3 nucleotides read TGTGCCATCAGGCAGGGCTTGGGGTCACCCCTCCACTTT.

The gene calls are TRBV7-9 and TRBJ2-7, with TRBD2 as a possible D gene (6 bases). This CDR3 region has 13 residues. Germline assignment: CDR1 SEHNR and CDR2 FQNEAQ (reference sequence). The ends were cut back, 1 base at V and 4 bases at J, with 8 bases in the middle. The CDR3: CASSLGTKYEQYF. The CDR3 bases are TGTGCCAGCAGCTTAGGGACTAAATACGAGCAGTACTTC.

J is TRBJ2-2 and V is TRBV9; TRBD2 matches 8 bases. Germline assignment: CDR1 SGDLS and CDR2 YYNGEE. The V and J ends lost 4 bases and 4 bases, in that order; junction bases with no gene match: 6. This CDR3 comprises 15 residues. The CDR3 bases are TGTGCCAGCAGCCCGGGACTAGTAGGCACCGGGGAGCTGTTTTTT. Encoded protein: CASSPGLVGTGELFF.

The genes are TRBV19 and TRBJ2-2; 8 nucleotides match TRBD1. V lost 6 bases to trimming and J lost 3 bases; unmatched junction nucleotides: 3. The length of the CDR3 is 14 residues. The germline CDR1 and CDR2 sequences are LNHDA and SQIVND (reference sequence). The CDR3 coding sequence is TGTGCCAGTAGGGACAGGGATTACACCGGGGAGCTGTTTTTT. Protein product: CASRDRDYTGELFF. Full variable domain (remainder filled in from reference TRBV19 and TRBJ2-2): DGGITQSPKYLFRKEGQNVTLSCEQNLNHDAMYWYRQDPGQGLRLIYYSQIVNDFQKGDIAEGYSVSREKKESFPLTVTSAQKNPTAFYLCASRDRDYTGELFFGEGSRLTVL.

This clone showed up just a few times. The V call is TRBV7-2, the J call TRBJ2-1; no clear D. The V and J ends lost 5 bases and 9 bases respectively, with 11 bases between them. In germline, CDR1 is SGHTA, CDR2 FQGNSA. The CDR3 contains 12 residues. CDR3 sequence: CASSVGPGEQFF. CDR3 bases: TGTGCCAGCAGCGTAGGCCCAGGTGAGCAGTTCTTC.

The chain has TRBV5-8 and TRBJ1-5, with D possibly matching TRBD1 (6 bases). The CDR3 is 15 residues long. Trimming removed 1 base at V and 1 base at J, with 9 bases between. The germline V gene has CDR1 SGHTS and CDR2 YDEGEE. CDR3 sequence reads: CASSLYDRSNQPQHF. In DNA, the CDR3 is TGTGCCAGCAGCTTGTATGACAGGAGCAATCAGCCCCAGCATTTT.

The J gene is TRBJ2-5, the V gene TRBV10-3; the D gene is possibly TRBD1 (5 bases). Germline V gene data show CDR1 as ENHRY and CDR2 as SYGVKD. The CDR3 length is 15 residues. V was shortened by 3 bases and J by 5 bases, with 16 bases between the two germline ends. The CDR3 DNA is TGTGCCATCAGTGAAAGGGGCCAAGCGATGGAGACCCAGTACTTC. This codes for CAISERGQAMETQYF.

The chain combines TRBV28 with TRBJ1-5; D remains unclear. CDR3 size: 15 residues. Germline V gene data show CDR1 as MDHEN and CDR2 as SYDVKM. V dropped 8 bases and J dropped 2 bases, with 16 bases sitting between them. DNA of the CDR3: TGTGCCAGCTTTACGAGGGCCGGGGGCAATCAGCCCCAGCATTTT. It yields the protein CASFTRAGGNQPQHF.

This clone turned up a few times. The rearrangement uses TRBV4-1 and TRBJ2-7; 8 bases agree with TRBD2. This CDR3 spans 15 amino acids. J lost 2 bases, V lost 0 bases, and 3 bases had no gene match. CDR1 MGHRA and CDR2 YSYEKL come from the germline V gene. In DNA form, the CDR3 reads TGCGCCAGCAGCCAAGAGCCACTAGCGGCCTACGAGCAGTACTTC. Translating it yields CASSQEPLAAYEQYF.

V gene TRBV4-2 combines with J gene TRBJ2-1, with 10 bases lining up with TRBD2. CDR3 length: 16 amino acids. Trimming cost V 0 bases and J 4 bases; bases outside gene matches: 3. CDR1 LGHNA and CDR2 YNFKEQ come from the germline V gene. In nucleotides, the CDR3 is TGTGCCAGCAGCCAAGATCGGACTAGCGGTTACAATGAGCAGTTCTTC. Its protein product is CASSQDRTSGYNEQFF.

The V call is TRBV6-5, the J call TRBJ1-3, with TRBD1 matching 7 bases. The CDR3 runs 16 residues. The trim removed 0 bases at V and 0 bases at J, leaving 2 bases unmatched. Germline CDR1 reads MNHEY; CDR2 reads SVGAGI. The CDR3 sequence is CASSYSGTASGNTIYF. CDR3 nucleotides: TGTGCCAGCAGTTACTCTGGGACAGCCTCTGGAAACACCATATATTTT.

The chain employs TRBV5-6 and TRBJ2-1, with 8 bases matching TRBD1. V shed 5 bases, J shed 2 bases, and the junction held 9 bases outside the gene matches. Looked up from germline, CDR1 is SGHDT and CDR2 is YYEEEE. This CDR3 is built from 16 residues. The CDR3 reads CASSTNRGITYNEQFF. CDR3 sequence (DNA): TGTGCCAGCAGTACCAACAGGGGGATCACCTACAATGAGCAGTTCTTC. Using reference TRBV5-6 and TRBJ2-1 for the parts outside the CDR3, the full variable domain is DAGVTQSPTHLIKTRGQQVTLRCSPKSGHDTVSWYQQALGQGPQFIFQYYEEEERQRGNFPDRFSGHQFPNYSSELNVNALLLGDSALYLCASSTNRGITYNEQFFGPGTRLTVL.

V gene TRBV13 combines with J gene TRBJ2-7, with D possibly being TRBD1 (6 bases). The CDR3 covers 17 residues. Germline V gives CDR1 PRHDT, CDR2 FYEKMQ (reference sequence). Trimming shortened V by 5 bases and J by 1 base, and 21 bases separated the two germline ends. CDR3 loop: CASSRRTEIASSYEQYF. DNA of the CDR3: TGTGCCAGCAGCCGTCGGACAGAAATAGCCTCTTCCTACGAGCAGTACTTC.

This clone has only a few counts. The chain uses TRBV9 and TRBJ2-2, with TRBD2 matching 10 bases. Germline V lookup: CDR1 SGDLS, CDR2 YYNGEE. The CDR3 loop spans 15 amino acids. The V segment lost 4 bases and the J segment 6 bases; nucleotides outside the gene matches: 6. The CDR3, as DNA: TGTGCCAGCAGCCCAAGCGGGGGGGCCCCCGGGGAGCTGTTTTTT. Its protein is CASSPSGGAPGELFF.

This clone showed up just once. V gene TRBV7-8 combines with J gene TRBJ2-3, with 8 bases matching TRBD2. This CDR3 region has 16 residues. V shed 5 bases and J 0 bases; nucleotides not matched to a gene: 7. CDR1 and CDR2 from the germline V gene are SGHVS and FQNEAQ. CDR3 DNA: TGTGCCAGCAGCCGCTCTATAGCGGGGAGCACAGATACGCAGTATTTT. It is translated as CASSRSIAGSTDTQYF.